The sample holds a few counts of the clone carrying this T cell receptor (beta chain). This record comes from a study of blood T cell repertoires in COVID-19. The V segment lost 0 bases and the J segment 5 bases; nucleotides outside the gene matches: 5. CDR1 and CDR2 from the germline V gene are SEHNR and FQNEAQ (reference sequence). The CDR3 is 15 amino acids. TCRdb's copy holds only in-frame clones and misses some; the assay was immunoSEQ multiplex PCR. The data contain fewer than 90,000 clones, 87% of them singletons. The receptor was derived from a male donor with acute or convalescent COVID-19. Material: peripheral blood. The V call is TRBV7-9, the J call TRBJ2-5, with 8 bases that match TRBD1. The CDR3 loop is CASSLALQGAETQYF. CDR3 DNA sequence: TGTGCCAGCAGCTTAGCGCTGCAGGGGGCGGAGACCCAGTACTTC. The variable domain in full, completed from reference TRBV7-9 and TRBJ2-5, reads DTGVSQNPRHKITKRGQNVTFRCDPISEHNRLYWYRQTLGQGPEFLTYFQNEAQLEKSRLLSDRFSAERPKGSFSTLEIQRTEQGDSAMYLCASSLALQGAETQYFGPGTRLLVL.